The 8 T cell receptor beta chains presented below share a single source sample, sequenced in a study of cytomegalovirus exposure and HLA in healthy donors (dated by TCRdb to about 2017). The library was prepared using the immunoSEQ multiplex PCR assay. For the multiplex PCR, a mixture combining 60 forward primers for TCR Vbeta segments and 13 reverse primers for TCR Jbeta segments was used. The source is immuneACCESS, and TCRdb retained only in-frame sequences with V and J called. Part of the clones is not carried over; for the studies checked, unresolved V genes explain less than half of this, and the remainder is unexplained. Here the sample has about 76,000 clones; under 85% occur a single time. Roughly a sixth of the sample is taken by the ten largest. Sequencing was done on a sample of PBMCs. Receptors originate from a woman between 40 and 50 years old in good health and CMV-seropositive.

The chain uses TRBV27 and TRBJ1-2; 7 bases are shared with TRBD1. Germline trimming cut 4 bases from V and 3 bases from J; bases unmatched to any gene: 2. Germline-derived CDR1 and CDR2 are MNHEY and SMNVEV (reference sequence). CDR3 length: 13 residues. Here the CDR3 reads CASSWGTDYGYTF. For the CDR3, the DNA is TGTGCCAGCAGTTGGGGGACAGACTATGGCTACACCTTC.

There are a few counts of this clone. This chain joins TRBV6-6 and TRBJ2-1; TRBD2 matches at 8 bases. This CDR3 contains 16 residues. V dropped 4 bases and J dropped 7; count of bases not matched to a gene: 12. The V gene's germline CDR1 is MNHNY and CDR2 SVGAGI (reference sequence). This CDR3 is CASSSHREGRGNEQFF. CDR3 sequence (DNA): TGTGCCAGCAGTTCTCACCGGGAGGGCCGAGGTAATGAGCAGTTCTTC.

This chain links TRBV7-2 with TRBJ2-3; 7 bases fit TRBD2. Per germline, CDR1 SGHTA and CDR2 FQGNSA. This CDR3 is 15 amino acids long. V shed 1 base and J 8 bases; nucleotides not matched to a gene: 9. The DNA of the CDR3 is TGTGCCAGCAGCTTAGGAGGGACTAATCAGGGTACGCAGTATTTT. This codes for CASSLGGTNQGTQYF.

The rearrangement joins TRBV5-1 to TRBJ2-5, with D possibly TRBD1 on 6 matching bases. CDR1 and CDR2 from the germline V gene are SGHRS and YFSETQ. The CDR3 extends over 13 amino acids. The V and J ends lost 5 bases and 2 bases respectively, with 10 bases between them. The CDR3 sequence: CASRETGQETQYF. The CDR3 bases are TGCGCCAGCAGGGAGACAGGTCAAGAGACCCAGTACTTC.

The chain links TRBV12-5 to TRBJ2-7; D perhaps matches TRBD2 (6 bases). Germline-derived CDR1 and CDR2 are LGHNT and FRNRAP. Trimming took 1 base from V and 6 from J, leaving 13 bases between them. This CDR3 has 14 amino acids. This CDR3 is CASGLDLLGGEQYF. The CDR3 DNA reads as TGTGCTAGTGGTTTGGACCTTCTGGGGGGCGAGCAGTACTTC. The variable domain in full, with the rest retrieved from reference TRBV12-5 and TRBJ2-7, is DARVTQTPRHKVTEMGQEVTMRCQPILGHNTVFWYRQTMMQGLELLAYFRNRAPLDDSGMPKDRFSAEMPDATLATLKIQPSEPRDSAVYFCASGLDLLGGEQYFGPGTRLTVT.

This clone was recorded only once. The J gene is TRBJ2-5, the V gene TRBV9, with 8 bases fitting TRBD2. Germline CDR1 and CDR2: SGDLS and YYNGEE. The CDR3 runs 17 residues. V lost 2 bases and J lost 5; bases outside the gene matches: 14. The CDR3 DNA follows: TGTGCCAGCAGCGTTGGTATCCGGGGGGGCCCCGAGGAGACCCAGTACTTC. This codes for CASSVGIRGGPEETQYF.

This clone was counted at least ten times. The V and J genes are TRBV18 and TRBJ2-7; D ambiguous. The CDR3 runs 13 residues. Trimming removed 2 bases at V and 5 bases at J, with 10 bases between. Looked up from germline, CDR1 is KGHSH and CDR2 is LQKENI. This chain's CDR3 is CASSPSRSHEQYF. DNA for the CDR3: TGTGCCAGCTCACCAAGTAGAAGCCACGAGCAGTACTTC. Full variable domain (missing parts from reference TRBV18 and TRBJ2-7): NAGVMQNPRHLVRRRGQEARLRCSPMKGHSHVYWYRQLPEEGLKFMVYLQKENIIDESGMPKERFSAEFPKEGPSILRIQQVVRGDSAAYFCASSPSRSHEQYFGPGTRLTVT.

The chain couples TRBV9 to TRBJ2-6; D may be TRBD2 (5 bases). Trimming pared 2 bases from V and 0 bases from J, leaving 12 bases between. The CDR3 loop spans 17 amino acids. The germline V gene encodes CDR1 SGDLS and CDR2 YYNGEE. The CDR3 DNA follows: TGTGCCAGCAGCGTCCGGACTGACACCTCTGGGGCCAACGTCCTGACTTTC. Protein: CASSVRTDTSGANVLTF.